A single sample is the source of the 21 T cell receptor beta chains below, sequenced in a study of control samples from healthy donors and cancer patients. Repertoires were generated with immunoSEQ multiplex PCR, while TCRdb's copy carries only in-frame clones and drops some. In the table there are 170,000 or so clones, around 93% of which are singletons. Sequenced input: blood. All receptors come from a man aged 18 to 35 in good health.

V and J are TRBV21-1 and TRBJ1-2; the table's D call, TRBD1, has no DNA check behind it. TRBV21-1 is tagged as a pseudogene. The CDR3 covers 16 residues. CDR3 sequence reads: CASSKASVGGLSGYTF. Written as DNA, the CDR3 is TGTGCCAGCAGCAAAGCTTCGGTAGGGGGTCTTTCTGGCTACACCTTC.

This clone turned up a few times. This chain links TRBV11-2 with TRBJ2-7, with a tentative D call TRBD1 (5 bases). Per the germline V gene, CDR1 is SGHAT and CDR2 is FQNNGV. V dropped 1 base and J dropped 3 bases, with 16 bases sitting between them. CDR3 length equals 16 residues. CDR3 sequence reads: CASSLAGPSTDYEQYF. The CDR3 region has the DNA TGTGCCAGCAGCTTAGCAGGCCCGTCGACAGACTACGAGCAGTACTTC.

The rearrangement links TRBV5-1 to TRBJ2-1, with D possibly matching TRBD1 (6 bases). CDR3 length: 17 amino acids. The V end lost 2 bases, the J end lost 5 bases, and 20 bases lay between the germline ends. CDR1 and CDR2 (germline): SGHRS, YFSETQ. The CDR3 sequence: CASSLAVGGGWNNEQFF. CDR3 nucleotide sequence: TGCGCCAGCAGCTTAGCCGTTGGTGGGGGCTGGAACAATGAGCAGTTCTTC. Full variable domain (missing parts from reference TRBV5-1 and TRBJ2-1): KAGVTQTPRYLIKTRGQQVTLSCSPISGHRSVSWYQQTPGQGLQFLFEYFSETQRNKGNFPGRFSGRQFSNSRSEMNVSTLELGDSALYLCASSLAVGGGWNNEQFFGPGTRLTVL.

V gene TRBV7-2 combines with J gene TRBJ1-5, with TRBD1 as a possible D gene (5 bases). The CDR3 is 13 amino acids. CDR1 and CDR2 from the germline V gene are SGHTA and FQGNSA. The germline V and J ends were trimmed by 8 bases and 1 base, with 9 bases remaining between them. The CDR3 here is CASGRDSNQPQHF. In DNA form, the CDR3 reads TGTGCCAGCGGGAGGGACAGCAATCAGCCCCAGCATTTT.

The chain combines TRBV5-1 with TRBJ2-3, with D tentatively TRBD1 or TRBD2 (7 bases each). The germline V gene has CDR1 SGHRS and CDR2 YFSETQ. With 4 bases removed from V and 7 bases from J, the gap between germline ends came to 25 bases. CDR3 length equals 17 residues. In DNA, the CDR3 is TGCGCCAGCAGCCAGCCACAGGGGAGGGATATCTTAAATACGCAGTATTTT. Its protein is CASSQPQGRDILNTQYF.

This clone was observed a single time. The chain employs TRBV9 and TRBJ1-4; possible D gene TRBD1, 5 bases. This CDR3 has 14 amino acids. Germline loops: CDR1 SGDLS, CDR2 YYNGEE. V lost 3 bases and J lost 7, with 13 bases in between. The CDR3 sequence is CASSEGIGGEKLFF. The DNA of the CDR3 is TGTGCCAGCAGCGAGGGTATTGGGGGTGAAAAACTGTTTTTT.

The gene calls are TRBV24-1 and TRBJ2-1; D is unresolved. Deletions cut 8 bases from V and 1 base from J, with 8 bases between. CDR1 and CDR2 (germline): KGHDR, SFDVKD. The CDR3 covers 13 residues. The CDR3 DNA reads TGTGCCACCAACACAGAGTCCTACAATGAGCAGTTCTTC. Amino acid sequence: CATNTESYNEQFF.

V gene TRBV5-6 combines with J gene TRBJ1-2, with D hard to call. V was pared by 4 bases and J by 4 bases, with 14 bases between. This CDR3 spans 14 amino acids. Germline loops: CDR1 SGHDT, CDR2 YYEEEE. CDR3 bases: TGTGCCAGCAGCCCCGGAACGGGCCCCTATGGCTACACCTTC. Its protein is CASSPGTGPYGYTF.

The chain is built from TRBV19 and TRBJ2-2; D is uncertain. Germline CDR1 reads LNHDA; CDR2 reads SQIVND (reference sequence). This CDR3 comprises 14 residues. The ends were cut back, 4 bases at V and 3 bases at J, with 9 bases in the middle. The CDR3 DNA follows: TGTGCCAGTAGTAATGCAGGCGACACCGGGGAGCTGTTTTTT. Translation: CASSNAGDTGELFF.

The chain is built from TRBV28 and TRBJ2-7; the match to TRBD1 covers 8 bases. The CDR3 runs 15 residues. Germline V gene data show CDR1 as MDHEN and CDR2 as SYDVKM. Trimming took 3 bases from V and 2 from J; bases not matched to a gene: 6. This chain's CDR3 is CASSLAETGAYEQYF. The CDR3 coding sequence is TGTGCCAGCAGTTTGGCGGAGACAGGGGCCTACGAGCAGTACTTC.

The chain has TRBV4-1 and TRBJ2-3, with D possibly matching TRBD1 (5 bases). The CDR3 runs to 16 residues. V was trimmed by 2 bases and J by 2 bases, leaving 14 bases between them. Germline CDR1 is MGHRA and CDR2 is YSYEKL. CDR3 residues: CASSQRFRDSTDTQYF. CDR3 DNA sequence: TGCGCCAGCAGCCAAAGGTTCAGGGATTCCACAGATACGCAGTATTTT.

The chain uses TRBV2 and TRBJ2-5; TRBD1 matches at 8 bases. This CDR3 has 12 residues. Looked up from germline, CDR1 is SNHLY and CDR2 is FYNNEI. V gave up 7 bases and J gave up 4 bases; unmatched junction bases: 2. The CDR3 bases are TGTGCCAGCAAGGACAGGGCAGAGACCCAGTACTTC. Translating gives CASKDRAETQYF. The full variable domain, its missing parts supplied by reference TRBV2 and TRBJ2-5, is EPEVTQTPSHQVTQMGQEVILRCVPISNHLYFYWYRQILGQKVEFLVSFYNNEISEKSEIFDDQFSVERPDGSNFTLKIRSTKLEDSAMYFCASKDRAETQYFGPGTRLLVL.

The chain joins TRBV3-1 (or the pseudogene TRBV3-2) to TRBJ1-2, with D possibly TRBD1 on 6 matching bases. The CDR3 sequence is 14 residues long. The V and J ends lost 1 base and 8 bases respectively, with 14 bases between them. Germline V lookup: CDR1 LGHDT, CDR2 YNNKEL (reference sequence). Here the CDR3 reads CASSQAGGGVGYTF. DNA of the CDR3: TGTGCCAGCAGCCAAGCCGGGGGGGGCGTAGGCTACACCTTC.

The rearrangement joins TRBV11-2 to TRBJ2-3; D is unclear. The CDR3 extends over 15 amino acids. Looked up from germline, CDR1 is SGHAT and CDR2 is FQNNGV. Trimming pared 5 bases from V and 4 bases from J, leaving 16 bases between. CDR3 sequence: CASSRIGQTADTQYF. For the CDR3, the DNA is TGTGCCAGCAGCCGCATAGGGCAGACCGCAGATACGCAGTATTTT.

This clone was seen a single time. This chain uses TRBV6-5 with TRBJ1-6; D remains ambiguous. The germline V gene has CDR1 MNHEY and CDR2 SVGAGI. The CDR3 sequence is 14 residues long. Deletions cut 6 bases from V and 5 bases from J, with 11 bases between. The CDR3 region is CASRGIRDNSPLHF. As DNA, the CDR3 is TGTGCCAGCAGGGGTATCCGGGATAATTCACCCCTCCACTTT.

The chain has TRBV25-1 and TRBJ2-5; D tentatively fits TRBD1 or TRBD2 (5 bases each). Trimming took off 8 bases at V and 1 base at J, with 17 bases between the two ends. This CDR3 region has 15 residues. CDR1 is MGHDK, CDR2 SYGVNS, per germline. The CDR3 DNA reads as TGTGCCAGCTCCGGCCGTATGGGGGTCCAAGAGACCCAGTACTTC. This gives the protein CASSGRMGVQETQYF.

This clone came up once. DNA for the CDR3: TGTGCCAGCAAAGACAGGGCCCCTAATTCACCCCTCCACTTT. It yields the protein CASKDRAPNSPLHF. The chain carries TRBV27 and TRBJ1-6; the match to TRBD1 covers 7 bases. The CDR3 has 14 residues. V shed 7 bases and J 6 bases; nucleotides not matched to a gene: 6. Germline V lookup: CDR1 MNHEY, CDR2 SMNVEV (reference sequence).

This chain links TRBV7-9 with TRBJ1-6; TRBD1 is a possible D gene (5 bases). The CDR3 length is 14 residues. In germline, CDR1 is SEHNR, CDR2 FQNEAQ (reference sequence). Trimming stripped 5 bases from V and 9 bases from J, with 14 bases between. The CDR3 region has the DNA TGTGCCAGCAGCGGGACGGTCCCTGGTTCACCCCTCCACTTT. Translation gives CASSGTVPGSPLHF.

The chain uses TRBV19 and TRBJ2-3; 9 bases are shared with TRBD1. From germline, CDR1 is LNHDA and CDR2 SQIVND (reference sequence). The CDR3 is 15 amino acids. V shed 4 bases, J shed 2 bases, and the junction held 4 bases outside the gene matches. CDR3 in amino acids: CASSRQGGNTDTQYF. The CDR3 region has the DNA TGTGCCAGTAGTAGACAGGGGGGGAACACAGATACGCAGTATTTT.

V and J are TRBV3-1 (or the pseudogene TRBV3-2) and TRBJ2-7; 8 bases fit TRBD2. In germline, CDR1 is LGHDT, CDR2 YNNKEL (reference sequence). The J segment lost 2 bases and the V segment lost 0 bases, leaving 9 bases of the junction unmatched. The CDR3 is 17 amino acids. This CDR3 is CASSQDYRGGLPYEQYF. The CDR3 coding sequence is TGTGCCAGCAGCCAAGATTATCGGGGGGGGCTACCCTACGAGCAGTACTTC.

The chain carries TRBV5-4 and TRBJ2-3; D possibly corresponds to TRBD2 (5 bases). The CDR3 consists of 15 residues. In germline, CDR1 is SGHNT, CDR2 YYREEE (reference sequence). Trimming removed 5 bases from V and 0 bases from J, with 13 bases in between. The CDR3 loop is CASSSRRGSTDTQYF. CDR3 bases: TGTGCCAGCAGTTCTAGGAGAGGGAGCACAGATACGCAGTATTTT. Full variable domain (outside the CDR3, taken from reference TRBV5-4 and TRBJ2-3): ETGVTQSPTHLIKTRGQQVTLRCSSQSGHNTVSWYQQALGQGPQFIFQYYREEENGRGNFPPRFSGLQFPNYSSELNVNALELDDSALYLCASSSRRGSTDTQYFGPGTRLTVL.